This is a list of T cell receptor beta chains from one sample in a study of graft-versus-host responses after intestinal transplantation. Antigen specificity for these receptors is unknown. Method: immunoSEQ multiplex PCR; TCRdb's copy keeps in-frame clones and lacks some. The sample includes under 150,000 clones, roughly 95% of them seen just once. Source: unstimulated CD8+ T cells sorted from spleen or lymph node cells, taken before intestinal transplant. The receptors were gathered from a human donor who received an intestinal transplant. Both conserved end residues are part of each CDR3. A D gene is named only where the DNA matches it firmly. Clone size is stated in some rows and not others, as once, few, many or a class when expanded.

>-|TRBJ2-7|TRBV7-9|-
TGTGCCAGCAGTCCCACCTACGAGCAGTACTTC
CASSPTYEQYF
>TRBD1|TRBJ1-2|TRBV4-2|-
TGTGCCAGCAGCTCAGTGGTAGGGGGCAGGAGCTATGGCTACACCTTC
CASSSVVGGRSYGYTF
>-|TRBJ1-1|TRBV6-5|-
TGTGCCAGCAGTTGGTATTCTTTGGGGGATACTGAAGCTTTCTTT
CASSWYSLGDTEAFF
>-|TRBJ2-1|TRBV11-2|-
TGTGCCAGCAGCTTAGCCGTACAGTCCTACAATGAGCAGTTCTTC
CASSLAVQSYNEQFF
>-|TRBJ1-5|TRBV28|-
TGTGCCAGCAGTTCCGTACCGGCCCAGCATTTT
CASSSVPAQHF
>-|TRBJ2-7|TRBV7-9|-
TGTGCCAGCAGCTTATTTACAGAGACCCCCTACGAGCAGTACTTC
CASSLFTETPYEQYF
>TRBD2|TRBJ2-1|TRBV7-3|-
TGTGCCAGCAGCTTACTAGCGGGAGGCTACAATGAGCAGTTCTTC
CASSLLAGGYNEQFF
>TRBD2|TRBJ2-7|TRBV9|-
TGTGCCAGCAGTCCTCAACCGGGTAGCGGGAGTGCCTACGAGCAGTACTTC
CASSPQPGSGSAYEQYF
>-|TRBJ2-1|TRBV4-1|-
TGCGCCAGCAGCCAAGATATAATGGTTTTATGGGTCAATGAGCAGTTCTTC
CASSQDIMVLWVNEQFF
>TRBD1|TRBJ2-5|TRBV4-1|-
TGCGCCAGCAGCCAAGATCAAATCGGGACAGGGTCGGTGGAGACCCAGTACTTC
CASSQDQIGTGSVETQYF
>-|TRBJ1-3|TRBV28|-
TGTGCCAGCAGTTTTCCTTCCTCTGGAAACACCATATATTTT
CASSFPSSGNTIYF
>-|TRBJ2-1|TRBV27|-
TGTGCCAGCAGTGGCAACTCCTACAATGAGCAGTTCTTC
CASSGNSYNEQFF
>-|TRBJ2-7|TRBV7-9|-
TGTGCCAGCAGCTTACTGCCAGGAGCCTACGAGCAGTACTTC
CASSLLPGAYEQYF
>TRBD2|TRBJ2-1|TRBV5-1|once
TGCGCCAGCAGCTTCGGGACTAGCCACTGGAATGAGCAGTTCTTC
CASSFGTSHWNEQFF
>-|TRBJ1-1|TRBV19|-
TGTGCCAGTAAAGACTCGGGACAAGGATACACTGAAGCTTTCTTT
CASKDSGQGYTEAFF
>-|TRBJ2-3|TRBV30|-
TGTGCCTGGAGTGCAGGGATTAGAGATACGCAGTATTTT
CAWSAGIRDTQYF
>-|TRBJ1-5|TRBV5-6|-
TGTGCCAGCAGCTTGGGCCCGTATCCCAATTCCCTTAGCAATCAGCCCCAGCATTTT
CASSLGPYPNSLSNQPQHF